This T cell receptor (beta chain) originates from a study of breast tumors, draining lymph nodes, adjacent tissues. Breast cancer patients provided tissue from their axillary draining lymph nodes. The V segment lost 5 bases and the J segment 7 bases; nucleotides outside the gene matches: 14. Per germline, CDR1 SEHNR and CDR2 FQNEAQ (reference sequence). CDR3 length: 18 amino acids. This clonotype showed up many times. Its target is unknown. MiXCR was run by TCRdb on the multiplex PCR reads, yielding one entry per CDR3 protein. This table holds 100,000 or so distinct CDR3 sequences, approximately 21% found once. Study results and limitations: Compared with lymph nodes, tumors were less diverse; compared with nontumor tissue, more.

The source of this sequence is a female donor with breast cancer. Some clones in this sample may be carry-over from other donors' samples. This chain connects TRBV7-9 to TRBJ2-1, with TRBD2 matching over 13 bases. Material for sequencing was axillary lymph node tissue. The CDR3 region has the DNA TGTGCCAGCAGCCAACGTTGGACAGGACTAGCGGGGGTTAATGAGCAGTTCTTC. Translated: CASSQRWTGLAGVNEQFF.